A selection of T cell receptor beta chains follows, all from one sample in a study of cytomegalovirus exposure and HLA in healthy donors. The method was immunoSEQ multiplex PCR; TCRdb's version includes in-frame clones alone and lacks a portion of them. The table has tens of thousands of clones, 85% to 95% seen once; the top ten hold less than 2%. Sequenced input: PBMCs. These receptors were collected from a woman between 18 and 30 years old in good health and CMV-seropositive. Both conserved end residues are part of each CDR3. The order of the fields is D gene, J gene, V gene, CDR3 protein. D genes are given only for firm matches.

d_call: TRBD1
j_call: TRBJ2-2
v_call: TRBV19
cdr3_aa: CASSPGTGHTGELFF

d_call: -
j_call: TRBJ1-1
v_call: TRBV6-1
cdr3_aa: CASTGGGEANTEAFF

d_call: TRBD2
j_call: TRBJ2-7
v_call: TRBV13
cdr3_aa: CASSLATSGPLDEQYF

d_call: -
j_call: TRBJ2-7
v_call: TRBV5-1
cdr3_aa: CASGTGMTYEQYF

d_call: -
j_call: TRBJ2-2
v_call: TRBV6-7
cdr3_aa: CAAPVTENTGELFF

d_call: TRBD2
j_call: TRBJ2-3
v_call: TRBV6-5
cdr3_aa: CASSYSSGADTQYF

d_call: -
j_call: TRBJ2-5
v_call: TRBV5-4
cdr3_aa: CASSLWGRETQYF

d_call: TRBD2
j_call: TRBJ2-2
v_call: TRBV6-6
cdr3_aa: CASSRGTSVEGGELFF

d_call: TRBD2
j_call: TRBJ2-1
v_call: TRBV7-9
cdr3_aa: CASRGGLAGGDLTYNEQFF

d_call: -
j_call: TRBJ2-1
v_call: TRBV20-1
cdr3_aa: CSARGQNEQFF

d_call: -
j_call: TRBJ2-1
v_call: TRBV7-2
cdr3_aa: CASSPPLASYNEQFF

d_call: TRBD1
j_call: TRBJ2-7
v_call: TRBV5-4
cdr3_aa: CASSPNRGRVSYEQYF

d_call: -
j_call: TRBJ1-5
v_call: TRBV9
cdr3_aa: CASSAGQFNQPQHF

d_call: -
j_call: TRBJ1-5
v_call: TRBV5-1
cdr3_aa: CASSLEGGSNQPQHF

d_call: -
j_call: TRBJ2-1
v_call: TRBV19
cdr3_aa: CASRDQGAYNEQFF

d_call: -
j_call: TRBJ1-2
v_call: TRBV9
cdr3_aa: CASSVVDGGAGGYTF

d_call: -
j_call: TRBJ2-5
v_call: TRBV4-2
cdr3_aa: CASSQAIARSQETQYF

d_call: TRBD2
j_call: TRBJ2-5
v_call: TRBV30
cdr3_aa: CAWSRLAGGGETQYF

d_call: TRBD2
j_call: TRBJ2-7
v_call: TRBV7-9
cdr3_aa: CASTGTSHYEQYF

d_call: -
j_call: TRBJ2-7
v_call: TRBV10-3
cdr3_aa: CAIGTPTYEQYF

d_call: TRBD1
j_call: TRBJ1-2
v_call: TRBV9
cdr3_aa: CASSPRTGGNYGYTF

d_call: TRBD1
j_call: TRBJ1-2
v_call: TRBV5-1
cdr3_aa: CASSMIQGRNYGYTF

d_call: -
j_call: TRBJ2-5
v_call: TRBV5-1
cdr3_aa: CASSLRWQETQYF

d_call: TRBD1
j_call: TRBJ1-1
v_call: TRBV9
cdr3_aa: CASSVGNRQGSTEAFF

d_call: -
j_call: TRBJ1-1
v_call: TRBV4-1
cdr3_aa: CASSQGTGLMNTEAFF

d_call: TRBD1
j_call: TRBJ2-7
v_call: TRBV5-5
cdr3_aa: CASILRGTYEQYF

d_call: -
j_call: TRBJ1-1
v_call: TRBV11-2
cdr3_aa: CASSLVTARMNTEAFF

d_call: TRBD1
j_call: TRBJ2-7
v_call: TRBV10-2
cdr3_aa: CASKGQGASGEQYF

d_call: -
j_call: TRBJ2-7
v_call: TRBV2
cdr3_aa: CASKAGGPYEQYF

d_call: -
j_call: TRBJ2-5
v_call: TRBV6-5
cdr3_aa: CASSYLLVTQETQYF

d_call: -
j_call: TRBJ2-5
v_call: TRBV4-1
cdr3_aa: CASSPHGTRETQYF

d_call: -
j_call: TRBJ2-2
v_call: TRBV9
cdr3_aa: CASSEGGINGELFF